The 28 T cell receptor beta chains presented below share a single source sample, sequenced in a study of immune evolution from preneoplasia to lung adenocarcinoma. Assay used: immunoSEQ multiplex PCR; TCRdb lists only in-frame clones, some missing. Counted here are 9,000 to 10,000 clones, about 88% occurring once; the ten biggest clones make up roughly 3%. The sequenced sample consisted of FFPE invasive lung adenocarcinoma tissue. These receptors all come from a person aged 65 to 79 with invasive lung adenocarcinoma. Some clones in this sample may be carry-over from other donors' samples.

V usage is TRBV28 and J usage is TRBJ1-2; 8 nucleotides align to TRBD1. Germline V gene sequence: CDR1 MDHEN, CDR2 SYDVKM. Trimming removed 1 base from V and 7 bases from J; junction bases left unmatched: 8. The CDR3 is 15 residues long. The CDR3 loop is CASSLYGQGFSGYTF. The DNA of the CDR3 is TGTGCCAGCAGTTTATATGGACAGGGTTTTAGTGGCTACACCTTC.

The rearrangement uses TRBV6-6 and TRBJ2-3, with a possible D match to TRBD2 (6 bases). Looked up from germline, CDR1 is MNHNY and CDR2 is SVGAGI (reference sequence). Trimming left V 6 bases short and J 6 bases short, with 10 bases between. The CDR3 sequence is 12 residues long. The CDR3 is CASSQGGDTQYF. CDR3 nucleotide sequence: TGTGCCAGCAGCCAAGGAGGGGATACGCAGTATTTT.

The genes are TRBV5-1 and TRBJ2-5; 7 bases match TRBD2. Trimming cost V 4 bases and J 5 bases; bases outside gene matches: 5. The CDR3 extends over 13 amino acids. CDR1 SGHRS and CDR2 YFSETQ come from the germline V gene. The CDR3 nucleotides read TGCGCCAGCAGCAGCGTGGGGGGGGAGACCCAGTACTTC. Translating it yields CASSSVGGETQYF.

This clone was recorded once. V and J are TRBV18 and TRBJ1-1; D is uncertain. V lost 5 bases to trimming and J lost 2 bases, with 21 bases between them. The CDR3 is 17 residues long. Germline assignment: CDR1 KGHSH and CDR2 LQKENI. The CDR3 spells CASSSIPVGPANTEAFF. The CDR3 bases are TGTGCCAGCTCATCCATCCCTGTCGGACCTGCAAACACTGAAGCTTTCTTT.

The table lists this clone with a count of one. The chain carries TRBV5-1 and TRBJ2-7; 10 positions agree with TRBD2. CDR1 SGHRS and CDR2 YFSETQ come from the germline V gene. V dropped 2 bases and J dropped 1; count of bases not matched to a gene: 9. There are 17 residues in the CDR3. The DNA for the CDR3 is TGCGCCAGCAGCTTATTAGCGGGAGGAGGTAATTCCTACGAGCAGTACTTC. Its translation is CASSLLAGGGNSYEQYF.

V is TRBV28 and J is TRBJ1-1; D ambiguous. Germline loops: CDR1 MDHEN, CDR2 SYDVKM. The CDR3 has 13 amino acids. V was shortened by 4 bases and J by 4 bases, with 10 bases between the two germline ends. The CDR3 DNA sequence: TGTGCCAGCAGTTATGGTTCCGGCACTGAAGCTTTCTTT. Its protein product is CASSYGSGTEAFF.

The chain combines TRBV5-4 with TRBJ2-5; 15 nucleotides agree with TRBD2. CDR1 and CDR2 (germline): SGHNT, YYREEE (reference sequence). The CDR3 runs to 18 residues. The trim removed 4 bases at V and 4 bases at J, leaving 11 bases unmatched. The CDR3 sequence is CASSRSGTSGRTGETQYF. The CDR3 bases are TGTGCCAGCAGCCGATCCGGGACTAGCGGGAGGACAGGAGAGACCCAGTACTTC.

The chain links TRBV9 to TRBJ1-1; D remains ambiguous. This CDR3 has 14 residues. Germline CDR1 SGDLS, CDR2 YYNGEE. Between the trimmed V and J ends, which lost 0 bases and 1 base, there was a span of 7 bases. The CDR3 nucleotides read TGTGCCAGCAGCGTAGCGGCAGGGAACACTGAAGCTTTCTTT. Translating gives CASSVAAGNTEAFF.

The DNA for the CDR3 is TGTGCCTGGAGTTCCGGGTTCAGCTCTGGAAACACCATATATTTT. It yields the protein CAWSSGFSSGNTIYF. This chain links TRBV30 with TRBJ1-3; D gene unclear. Trimming shortened V by 2 bases and J by 0 bases, and 11 bases separated the two germline ends. CDR3 size: 15 residues. Looked up from germline, CDR1 is GTSNPN and CDR2 is SVGIG (reference sequence).

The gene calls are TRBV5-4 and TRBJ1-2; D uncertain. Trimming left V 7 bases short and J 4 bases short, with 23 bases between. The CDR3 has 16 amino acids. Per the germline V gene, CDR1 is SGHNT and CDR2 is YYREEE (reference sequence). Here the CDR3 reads CASRRGGGTTLYGYTF. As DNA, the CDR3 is TGTGCCAGCCGCCGAGGCGGCGGCACAACCCTCTATGGCTACACCTTC.

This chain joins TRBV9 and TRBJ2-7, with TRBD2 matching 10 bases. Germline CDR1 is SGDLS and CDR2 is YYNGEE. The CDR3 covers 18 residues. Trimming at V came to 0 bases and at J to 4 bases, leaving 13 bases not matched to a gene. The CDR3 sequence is CASSVGASGSSKYYEQYF. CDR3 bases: TGTGCCAGCAGCGTAGGTGCTAGCGGGAGTTCCAAATATTACGAGCAGTACTTC.

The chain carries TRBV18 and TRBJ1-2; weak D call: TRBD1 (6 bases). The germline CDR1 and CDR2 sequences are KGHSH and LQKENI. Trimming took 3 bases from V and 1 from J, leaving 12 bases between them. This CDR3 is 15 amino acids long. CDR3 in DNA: TGTGCCAGCTCACCCTCACAGGGCGGTAACTATGGCTACACCTTC. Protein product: CASSPSQGGNYGYTF.

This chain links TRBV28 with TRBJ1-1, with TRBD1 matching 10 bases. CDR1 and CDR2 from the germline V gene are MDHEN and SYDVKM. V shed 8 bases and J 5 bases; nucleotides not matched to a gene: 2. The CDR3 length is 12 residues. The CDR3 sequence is CASRTGGTEAFF. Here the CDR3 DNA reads TGTGCCAGCCGGACAGGGGGGACTGAAGCTTTCTTT.

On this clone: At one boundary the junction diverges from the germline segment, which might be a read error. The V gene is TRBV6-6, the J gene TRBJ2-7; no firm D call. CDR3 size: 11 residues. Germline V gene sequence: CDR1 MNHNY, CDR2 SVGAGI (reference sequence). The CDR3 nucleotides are TGTGCCAGCAGTCAAACCTACGAGCTGTACTTC. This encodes CASSQTYELYF.

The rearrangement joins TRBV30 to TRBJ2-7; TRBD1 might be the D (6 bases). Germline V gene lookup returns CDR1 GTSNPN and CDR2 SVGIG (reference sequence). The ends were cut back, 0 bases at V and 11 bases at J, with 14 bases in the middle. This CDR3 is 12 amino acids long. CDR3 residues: CAWSVLSSGEYF. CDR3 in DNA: TGTGCCTGGAGTGTACTTTCGTCAGGGGAGTACTTC. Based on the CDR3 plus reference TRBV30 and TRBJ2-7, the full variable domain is SQTIHQWPATLVQPVGSPLSLECTVEGTSNPNLYWYRQAAGRGLQLLFYSVGIGQISSEVPQNLSASRPQDRQFILSSKKLLLSDSGFYLCAWSVLSSGEYFGPGTRLTVT.

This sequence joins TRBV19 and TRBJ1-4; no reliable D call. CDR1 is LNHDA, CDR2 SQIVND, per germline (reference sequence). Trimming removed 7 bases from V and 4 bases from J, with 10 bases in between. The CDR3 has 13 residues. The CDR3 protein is CASTNGVNEKLFF. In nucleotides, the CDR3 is TGTGCCAGTACGAATGGGGTTAATGAAAAACTGTTTTTT.

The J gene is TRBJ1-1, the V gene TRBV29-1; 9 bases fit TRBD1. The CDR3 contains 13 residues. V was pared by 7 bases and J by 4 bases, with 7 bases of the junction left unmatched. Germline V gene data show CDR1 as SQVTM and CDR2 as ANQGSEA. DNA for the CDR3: TGCAGCGGGGGACAGGGTCTTAGCACTGAAGCTTTCTTT. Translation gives CSGGQGLSTEAFF.

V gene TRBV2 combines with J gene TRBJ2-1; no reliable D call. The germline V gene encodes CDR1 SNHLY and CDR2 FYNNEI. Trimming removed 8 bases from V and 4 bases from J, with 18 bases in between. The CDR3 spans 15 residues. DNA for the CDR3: TGTGCCAGCTCTCTCCCCAAGATCAGTTACAATGAGCAGTTCTTC. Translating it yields CASSLPKISYNEQFF. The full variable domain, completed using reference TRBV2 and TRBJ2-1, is EPEVTQTPSHQVTQMGQEVILRCVPISNHLYFYWYRQILGQKVEFLVSFYNNEISEKSEIFDDQFSVERPDGSNFTLKIRSTKLEDSAMYFCASSLPKISYNEQFFGPGTRLTVL.

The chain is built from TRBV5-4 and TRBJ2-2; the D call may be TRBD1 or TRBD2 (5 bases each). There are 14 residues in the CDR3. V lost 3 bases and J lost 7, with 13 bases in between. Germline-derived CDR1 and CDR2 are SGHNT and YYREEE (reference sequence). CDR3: CASSSPGTFGELFF. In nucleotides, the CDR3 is TGTGCCAGCAGCTCACCTGGGACCTTCGGGGAGCTGTTTTTT.

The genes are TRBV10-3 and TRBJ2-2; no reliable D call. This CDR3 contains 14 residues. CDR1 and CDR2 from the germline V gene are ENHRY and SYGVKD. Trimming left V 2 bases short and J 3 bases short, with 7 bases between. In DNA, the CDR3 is TGTGCCATCAGTGAGGACCTTTACACCGGGGAGCTGTTTTTT. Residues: CAISEDLYTGELFF.

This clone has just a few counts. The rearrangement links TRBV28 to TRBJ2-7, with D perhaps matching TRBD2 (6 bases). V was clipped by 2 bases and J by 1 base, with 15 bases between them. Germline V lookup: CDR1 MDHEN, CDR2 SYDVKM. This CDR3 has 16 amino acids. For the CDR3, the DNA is TGTGCCAGCAGTTTAACTGGGCTGAGCGGGTCCTACGAGCAGTACTTC. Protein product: CASSLTGLSGSYEQYF.

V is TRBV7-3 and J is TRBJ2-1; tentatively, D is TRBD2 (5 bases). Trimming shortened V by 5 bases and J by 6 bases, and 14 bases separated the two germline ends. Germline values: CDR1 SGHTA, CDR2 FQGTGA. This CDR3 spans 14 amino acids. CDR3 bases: TGTGCCAGCAGCCCCGGAAGAGGGTCCAATGAGCAGTTCTTC. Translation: CASSPGRGSNEQFF.

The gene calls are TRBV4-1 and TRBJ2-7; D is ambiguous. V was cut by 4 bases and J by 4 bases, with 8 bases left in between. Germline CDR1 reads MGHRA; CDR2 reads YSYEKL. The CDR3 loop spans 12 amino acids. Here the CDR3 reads CASSPPGYEQYF. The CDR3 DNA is TGCGCCAGCAGCCCCCCAGGATACGAGCAGTACTTC.

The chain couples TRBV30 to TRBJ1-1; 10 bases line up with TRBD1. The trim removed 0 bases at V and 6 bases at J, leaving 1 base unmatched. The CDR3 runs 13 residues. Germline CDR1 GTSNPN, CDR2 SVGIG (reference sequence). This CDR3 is CAWSVGQGAEAFF. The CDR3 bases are TGTGCCTGGAGTGTAGGACAGGGGGCTGAAGCTTTCTTT.

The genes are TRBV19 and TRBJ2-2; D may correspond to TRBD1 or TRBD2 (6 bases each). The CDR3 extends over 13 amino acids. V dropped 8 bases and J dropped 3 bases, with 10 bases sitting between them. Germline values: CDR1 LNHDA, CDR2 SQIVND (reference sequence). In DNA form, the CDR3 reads TGTGCCAGTCTGGGGGGCCACACCGGGGAGCTGTTTTTT. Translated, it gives CASLGGHTGELFF.

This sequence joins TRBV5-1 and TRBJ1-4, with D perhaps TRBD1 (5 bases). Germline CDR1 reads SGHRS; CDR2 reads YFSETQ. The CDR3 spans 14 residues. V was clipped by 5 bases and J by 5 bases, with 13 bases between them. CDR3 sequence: CASRSAGLNEKLFF. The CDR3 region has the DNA TGCGCCAGCAGGTCGGCGGGACTCAATGAAAAACTGTTTTTT. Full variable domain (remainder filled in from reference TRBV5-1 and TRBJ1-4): KAGVTQTPRYLIKTRGQQVTLSCSPISGHRSVSWYQQTPGQGLQFLFEYFSETQRNKGNFPGRFSGRQFSNSRSEMNVSTLELGDSALYLCASRSAGLNEKLFFGSGTQLSVL.

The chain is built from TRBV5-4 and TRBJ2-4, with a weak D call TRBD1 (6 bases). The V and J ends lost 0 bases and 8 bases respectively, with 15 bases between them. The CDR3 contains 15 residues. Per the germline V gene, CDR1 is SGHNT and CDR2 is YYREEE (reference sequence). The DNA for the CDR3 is TGTGCCAGCAGCTTGGACCCAGGGGCCTGGGACATTCAGTACTTC. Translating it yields CASSLDPGAWDIQYF.

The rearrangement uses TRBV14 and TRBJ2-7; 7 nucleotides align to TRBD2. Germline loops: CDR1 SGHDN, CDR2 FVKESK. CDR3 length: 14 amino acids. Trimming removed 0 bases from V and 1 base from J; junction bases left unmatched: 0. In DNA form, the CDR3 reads TGTGCCAGCAGCCAAGAAGCGGGATCCTACGAGCAGTACTTC. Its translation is CASSQEAGSYEQYF.